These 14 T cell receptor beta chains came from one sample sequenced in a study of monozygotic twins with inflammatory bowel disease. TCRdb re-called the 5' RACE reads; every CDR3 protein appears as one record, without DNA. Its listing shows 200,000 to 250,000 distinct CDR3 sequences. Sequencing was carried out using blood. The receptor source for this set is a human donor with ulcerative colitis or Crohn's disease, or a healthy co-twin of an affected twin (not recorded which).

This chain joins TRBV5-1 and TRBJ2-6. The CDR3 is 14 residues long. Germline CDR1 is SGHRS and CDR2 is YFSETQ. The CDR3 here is CASSLGAGANVLTF.

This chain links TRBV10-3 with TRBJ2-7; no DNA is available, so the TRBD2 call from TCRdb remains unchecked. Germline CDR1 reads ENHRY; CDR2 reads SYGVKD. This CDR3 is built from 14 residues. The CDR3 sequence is CAISVSGRAWEQYF.

The CDR3 spells CASSLGGRTEAFF. The rearrangement joins TRBV12-3 or TRBV12-4 to TRBJ1-1; TCRdb's D call, TRBD1, is unchecked because there is no DNA. CDR3 length: 13 residues.

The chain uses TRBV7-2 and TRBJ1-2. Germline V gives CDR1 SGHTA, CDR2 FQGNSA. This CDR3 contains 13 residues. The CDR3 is CASSLGTAGGYTF.

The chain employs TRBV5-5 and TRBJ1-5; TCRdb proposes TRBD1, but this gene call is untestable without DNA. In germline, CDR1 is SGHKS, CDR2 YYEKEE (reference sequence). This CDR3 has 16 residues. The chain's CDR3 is CASSLGSTGWNQPQHF.

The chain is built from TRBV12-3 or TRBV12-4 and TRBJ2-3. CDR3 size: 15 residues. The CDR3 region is CASSFYGDYTDTQYF.

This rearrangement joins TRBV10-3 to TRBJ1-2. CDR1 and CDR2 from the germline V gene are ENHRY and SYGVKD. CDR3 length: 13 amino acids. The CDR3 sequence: CAISKDGNYGYTF.

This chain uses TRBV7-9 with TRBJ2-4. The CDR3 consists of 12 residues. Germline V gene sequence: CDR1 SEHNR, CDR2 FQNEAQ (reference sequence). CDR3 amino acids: CASSLGQNIQYF. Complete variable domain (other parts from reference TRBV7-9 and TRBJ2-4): DTGVSQNPRHKITKRGQNVTFRCDPISEHNRLYWYRQTLGQGPEFLTYFQNEAQLEKSRLLSDRFSAERPKGSFSTLEIQRTEQGDSAMYLCASSLGQNIQYFGAGTRLSVL.

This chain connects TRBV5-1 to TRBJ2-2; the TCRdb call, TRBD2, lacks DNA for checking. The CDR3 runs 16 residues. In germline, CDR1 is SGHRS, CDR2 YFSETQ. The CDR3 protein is CASSTSGGLNTGELFF.

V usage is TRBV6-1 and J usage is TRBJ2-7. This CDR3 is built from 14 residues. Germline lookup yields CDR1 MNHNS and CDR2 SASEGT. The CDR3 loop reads CASCRGLFSYEQYF.

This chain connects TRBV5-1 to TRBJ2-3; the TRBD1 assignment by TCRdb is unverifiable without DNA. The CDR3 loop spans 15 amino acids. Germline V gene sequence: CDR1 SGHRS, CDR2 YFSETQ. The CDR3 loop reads CASSSLGAGTDTQYF.

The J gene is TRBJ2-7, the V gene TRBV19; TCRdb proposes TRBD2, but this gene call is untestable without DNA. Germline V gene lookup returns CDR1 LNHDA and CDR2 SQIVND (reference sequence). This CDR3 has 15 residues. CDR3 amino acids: CASSISREATYEQYF.

Here the CDR3 reads CASSWAGRKNTEAFF. The chain combines TRBV28 with TRBJ1-1; without DNA, the TCRdb call of TRBD1 cannot be checked. The CDR3 has 15 residues. CDR1 and CDR2 (germline): MDHEN, SYDVKM.

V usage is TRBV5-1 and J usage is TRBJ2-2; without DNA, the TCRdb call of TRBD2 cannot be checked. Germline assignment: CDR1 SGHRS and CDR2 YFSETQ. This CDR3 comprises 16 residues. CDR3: CASSLWGLAGLRELFF.